The source of this T cell receptor beta chain is a study of cytomegalovirus exposure and HLA in healthy donors. Study observations and caveats: Some TCR beta chains (around 180 of them) were listed as cytomegalovirus-associated. Reports indicated that the classifier achieved high specificity and sensitivity in diagnosing cytomegalovirus status.

Produced via immunoSEQ multiplex PCR; TCRdb's table is partial and in-frame only. The table records more than 110,000 clones, 70% to 90% of them present only once. This clone was seen only a few times. The antigen is unknown. These donors were members of the roughly 120-subject validation cohort, a group separate from the approximately 670-subject first cohort. With V trimmed by 4 bases and J by 7 bases, 6 bases remained unmatched. Germline V gene lookup returns CDR1 SNHLY and CDR2 FYNNEI. This CDR3 has 14 amino acids. The chain links TRBV2 to TRBJ1-4, with TRBD1 identical over 7 bases. The sequence was obtained from a woman younger than 45 in good health and CMV-seronegative. The sequenced sample consisted of PBMCs. The CDR3: CASSAITGVEKLFF. The DNA for the CDR3 is TGTGCCAGCAGTGCCATCACAGGGGTTGAAAAACTGTTTTTT.